This T cell receptor beta chain was obtained from a study of T cells in Graves' hyperthyroidism and ophthalmopathy. There are 12 residues in the CDR3. V lost 5 bases to trimming and J lost 12 bases, with 16 bases between them. Germline values: CDR1 MNHEY, CDR2 SVGEGT. Amplification yielded TCR beta CDR3 regions, with RNA transcripts as the source. The HTBI primer set drove a first-round RT-PCR of the TCR CDR3. In TCRdb, the multiplex PCR reads were re-called with MiXCR into one record per CDR3 protein. This sample has 400,000 to 500,000 distinct CDR3 sequences; around 15% occur once, and the top ten carry around 17%. This clonotype was seen only a few times.

The sequence was obtained from a woman aged 18 to 35 with Graves' hyperthyroidism. The sequenced sample was blood. V is TRBV6-2 or TRBV6-3 and J is TRBJ1-2, with D perhaps matching TRBD1 (5 bases). The CDR3 sequence: CASSPRGIPDTF. In DNA, the CDR3 is TGTGCCAGCAGTCCCCGGGGGATCCCGGACACCTTC.